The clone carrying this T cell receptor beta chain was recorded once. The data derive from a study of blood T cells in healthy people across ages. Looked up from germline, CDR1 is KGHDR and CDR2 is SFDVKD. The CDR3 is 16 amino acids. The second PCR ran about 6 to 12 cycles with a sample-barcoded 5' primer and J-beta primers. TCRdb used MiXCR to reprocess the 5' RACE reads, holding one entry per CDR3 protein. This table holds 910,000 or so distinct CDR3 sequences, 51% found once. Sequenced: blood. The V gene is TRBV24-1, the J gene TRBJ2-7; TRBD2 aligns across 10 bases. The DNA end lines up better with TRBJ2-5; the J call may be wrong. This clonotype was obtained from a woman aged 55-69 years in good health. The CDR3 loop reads CATSDPSGRVGETQYF. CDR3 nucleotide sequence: TGTGCCACCAGTGATCCCAGCGGGAGGGTCGGGGAGACCCAGTACTTC.